The entry below gives a single TCR beta chain sequence along with its context. Membership in each cohort depended on participant-reported clinical history. These data belong to a study of blood T cell repertoires in COVID-19. Study-wide context: Specimens from acute and convalescent COVID-19 originated in the United States, Italy and Spain. In each case, the material was cDNA or gDNA derived from T cells, B-cell-depleted T cells, or PBMCs.

Methods used by the authors: Amplification of reference gene primers provided the estimated nucleated cell counts. Sequenced by immunoSEQ multiplex PCR; TCRdb stores in-frame clones only, minus some. D and trimming come from the DNA, and the V and J calls and clone size come from that table. The table records approximately 260,000 clones, roughly 89% of them present only once. V lost 2 bases and J lost 7, with 12 bases in between. CDR3 length: 13 residues. The sequence derives from a woman aged 55-69 years who had recovered from COVID-19. This chain connects TRBV12-3 or TRBV12-4 to TRBJ2-7; D is perhaps TRBD1 (5 bases). Material: PBMCs or T cells enriched from blood (not recorded which). The CDR3 spells CASSLWGLREQYF. CDR3 DNA sequence: TGTGCCAGCAGTTTATGGGGCTTGCGGGAGCAGTACTTC.